One and the same sample provided the 3 T cell receptor beta chains below, sequenced in a study of cytomegalovirus exposure and HLA in healthy donors. Primers: 60 Vbeta forward and 13 Jbeta reverse. Here immunoSEQ multiplex PCR was the method, and the copy in TCRdb shows in-frame clones only, minus some. The sample shows over 200,000 clones, over 80% of them seen only once. The source material was PBMCs. These receptors all stem from a woman in her thirties or forties in good health and CMV-seropositive.

The chain recombines TRBV4-2 with TRBJ2-7, with 7 bases aligning to TRBD2. Germline V gene lookup returns CDR1 LGHNA and CDR2 YNFKEQ. The V and J ends lost 0 bases and 4 bases, in that order; junction bases with no gene match: 12. The CDR3 spans 17 residues. The CDR3 loop is CASSQDLNTERGYEQYF. Written as DNA, the CDR3 is TGTGCCAGCAGCCAAGATCTAAATACTGAGCGGGGTTACGAGCAGTACTTC.

This clone was detected only a few times. The V and J genes are TRBV10-3 and TRBJ2-2, with D unresolved. The CDR3 loop spans 13 amino acids. The V and J ends lost 6 bases and 6 bases respectively, with 11 bases between them. Germline V gene sequence: CDR1 ENHRY, CDR2 SYGVKD. The CDR3 spells CAIRSGSAGELFF. For the CDR3, the DNA is TGTGCCATCAGGTCCGGGTCCGCCGGGGAGCTGTTTTTT.

This clone has only a few counts. This sequence joins TRBV11-2 and TRBJ1-1; TRBD1 aligns across 9 bases. Trimming took 5 bases from V and 4 from J; bases not matched to a gene: 8. Germline loops: CDR1 SGHAT, CDR2 FQNNGV. CDR3 length equals 15 residues. CDR3 protein: CASSISRDRATEAFF. CDR3 sequence (DNA): TGTGCCAGCAGCATCAGCCGGGACAGGGCCACTGAAGCTTTCTTT.